This T cell receptor (beta chain) was sequenced in a study of vaccination and CD4 T cells after COVID-19 (dated by TCRdb to between 2022 and 2023). The study in broad terms: SARS-CoV-2 positivity had been established in the convalescent patients by nasal swab PCR, and mild disease was recorded in nine of these patients and severe disease in one. The convalescent cohort comprised six males and four females, including two Hispanic individuals, seven Caucasians, two Asians and one multiracial person. Participants got two doses of the Pfizer-BioNTech BNT162b2 vaccine (n=8) or two doses of the Moderna mRNA-1273 vaccine (n=2). Post-COVID blood samples from convalescent patients were collected a median of around 110 days after diagnosis, with a range of 35 to 161 days. Post-vaccine blood samples were obtained a median of around 74 days after the second vaccine dose, with a range of about 14 to 241 days. The cultures were stimulated with overlapping spike peptide pools from SARS-CoV-2 and from the common cold coronaviruses HCoV-NL63, HCoV-OC43 and HCoV-229E. In control cultures, a CEFX viral epitope pool was used as positive control, an HIV-1 Nef peptide pool was used as negative control, or no peptide was added. In under 13 COVID-19 convalescent patients and a handful of infection-naive healthy vaccine recipients, researchers compared the spike-specific CD4+ TCR repertoire from before mRNA vaccination with the repertoire from after.

This clonotype was recorded a few times. Its antigen has not been determined. It has no much larger one-base neighbor in the sample; base qualities were not kept. The treatment or condition tag for this specimen amounts to: roughly 11-day PBMC culture with coronavirus spike peptide pools or control peptides (ViraFEST assay). To expand antigen-specific T cells with peptide pools and then pick out the expanded clonotypes through TCR sequencing, the study relied on the ViraFEST assay. The convalescent patients' positive SARS-CoV-2 PCR tests were from March to December 2020, which was before the Alpha, Beta and Delta variants emerged in the United States. PBMCs were cultured at approximately 2.1 million per well in IMDM supplemented with approximately 4.7% human AB serum and about 10 IU/ml IL-2, with 9.5 to 10 ug/ml peptide pools added. On days 3 and 7, half of the culture medium was replaced with fresh IL-2-containing medium. Once the cells had been in culture for about 10 days, the EasySep CD4+ T cell isolation kit was used to isolate CD4+ T cells by negative selection. PBMCs were separated from whole blood using Ficoll-Paque Plus gradient centrifugation and then either used fresh or cryopreserved at -140C. Triplicate wells were generally used for each culture condition.

The research as a whole found: Relatively few convalescent patients were included in the study, and early timepoints after natural infection were not analyzed. An increase in the median number of SARS-CoV-2-reactive clonotypes from 21 after infection to some 40 after vaccination was observed, but the change was not found to be significant. In convalescent patients, nearly all vaccine-specific clones (304 of 307) were found to be mono-reactive for SARS-CoV-2 spike rather than cross-reactive with common cold coronaviruses. Among convalescent patients, a median about 86% of the SARS-CoV-2-reactive clones seen after vaccination appeared only after vaccination, which suggests priming specific to the vaccine.

Counted from cysteine to phenylalanine, this CDR3 has 21 amino acids. CDR3 DNA only is kept here, 63 bases in frame from base 1. For CDR1 and CDR2, the germline V gene lists KGHDR and SFDVKD. V is pruned by 3 bases and J by 4 bases, leaving 19 bases of the junction without a gene match. To prepare the library, PCR was applied. DNA from cultured CD4+ T cells underwent TCR sequencing with the Oncomine TCR Beta short-read assay at the Johns Hopkins FTIC core. The QIAamp micro DNA kit was used to extract genomic DNA from the cultured CD4+ T cells. Oncomine TCR Beta libraries from cultured CD4+ T cells were pooled using unique dual indexes and sequenced on an Illumina iSeq 100. Under the source paper's analysis protocol: Non-productive sequences were removed, and CDR3s not starting with C, not ending with F or W, or shorter than 7 amino acids were discarded. Antigen-specific clonotypes were identified using the MANAFEST web application through comparison of peptide-stimulated wells with reference and other culture wells. For a clone to be called positive, the clone needed an FDR below 0.05, an odds ratio above 5, and a productive frequency above 0.1% in at least two of three replicate wells. A clonotype was classed as cross-reactive if the clonotype showed significant expansion both in SARS-CoV-2 spike wells and in at least one common cold coronavirus spike condition. Using R version 3.6.1, CDR3 homology was evaluated through Levenshtein distances (stringdist) along with unrooted phylogenetic trees (ape). Starting from the raw public reads, TCRdb applied fastp trimming at Q25, assembled clones with MiXCR and retained in-frame beta chains. Each entry merges the rows of one CDR3 protein and shows their most common DNA and genes. V and J calls and clone size were set by TCRdb, not the authors. The sample table lists about 18,000 distinct CDR3 sequences, approximately 55% of them with a count of one. The top ten clonotypes cover roughly 9.1% of the sample.

The sample comprised CD4+ T cells from blood, cultured in vitro. The V and J segments used are TRBV24-1 and TRBJ2-3; TRBD2 aligns with 12 central bases. This receptor was obtained from a human donor who had recovered from COVID-19. The nucleotides are TGTGCCACCAGTGATAAAGGACATTTTCAGACTAGCGGGAGCATGTCAGATACGCAGTATTTT. It translates to CATSDKGHFQTSGSMSDTQYF.